A single sample is the source of the 32 T cell receptor beta chains below, sequenced in a study of beta chain features in type 1 diabetes. The entirety of the isolated RNA underwent reverse transcription, so expressed TCRB transcripts were sequenced. Generated by immunoSEQ multiplex PCR, the TCRdb table keeps only in-frame clones and is missing some. Among about 230,000 clones listed, 9.6% were seen once. The specimen was naive CD4+ T cells from blood. These receptors were taken from a young woman in good health.

This clone was recorded a few times. The chain joins TRBV10-3 to TRBJ2-5; no definite D call. Trimming cost V 1 base and J 9 bases, with 18 bases left between them. The CDR3 is made up of 15 amino acids. Germline CDR1 ENHRY, CDR2 SYGVKD. CDR3 loop: CAISEFGQAQVPQYF. CDR3 DNA sequence: TGTGCCATCAGTGAGTTCGGCCAGGCCCAGGTGCCCCAGTACTTC.

This clone was seen repeatedly, ten times or more. The gene calls are TRBV7-9 and TRBJ2-7; D is unclear. Germline CDR1 is SEHNR and CDR2 is FQNEAQ (reference sequence). CDR3 length: 13 residues. Trimming stripped 3 bases from V and 2 bases from J, with 8 bases between. DNA for the CDR3: TGTGCCAGCAGCTTGGGCAGAGCCTACGAGCAGTACTTC. Amino acid sequence: CASSLGRAYEQYF.

This chain connects TRBV14 to TRBJ2-2; 10 bases align to TRBD2. The CDR3 runs 16 residues. Germline CDR1 reads SGHDN; CDR2 reads FVKESK. The V segment lost 1 base and the J segment 3 bases; nucleotides outside the gene matches: 2. The chain's CDR3 is CASSQASGSHTGELFF. CDR3 bases: TGTGCCAGCAGCCAAGCTAGCGGGAGTCACACCGGGGAGCTGTTTTTT.

The chain carries TRBV30 and TRBJ1-1; 9 nucleotides match TRBD1. V gave up 0 bases and J gave up 12 bases; unmatched junction bases: 11. The CDR3 totals 14 residues. The germline V gene has CDR1 GTSNPN and CDR2 SVGIG (reference sequence). DNA of the CDR3: TGTGCCTGGAGTGTGCTTTTGGGACAGGGATGGACTTTCTTT. Translating it yields CAWSVLLGQGWTFF.

This clone has more than one count but fewer than ten. J is TRBJ2-7 and V is TRBV27; 8 nucleotides match TRBD2. The CDR3 is 18 residues long. Per the germline V gene, CDR1 is MNHEY and CDR2 is SMNVEV (reference sequence). J gave up 0 bases and V 0 bases, and 10 bases lay outside the gene matches. The CDR3 DNA reads as TGTGCCAGCAGTTTATCGAAGAGACTAGCGCGTTCCTCCTACGAGCAGTACTTC. Protein: CASSLSKRLARSSYEQYF.

This clone has a handful of counts. CDR3 protein: CAISHATASGPGELFF. CDR3 nucleotide sequence: TGTGCCATCAGCCATGCGACCGCGAGCGGACCCGGGGAGCTGTTTTTT. The J gene is TRBJ2-2, the V gene TRBV10-3; maybe TRBD2 (5 bases). Deletions cut 6 bases from V and 6 bases from J, with 20 bases between. This CDR3 comprises 16 residues. The germline gives CDR1 ENHRY, CDR2 SYGVKD.

The rearrangement links TRBV5-8 to TRBJ2-1; D not certain. This CDR3 comprises 11 residues. Germline assignment: CDR1 SGHTS and CDR2 YDEGEE. The V and J ends lost 6 bases and 6 bases respectively, with 7 bases between them. CDR3 sequence reads: CASTLSNEQFF. The CDR3 bases are TGTGCCAGCACCCTATCCAATGAGCAGTTCTTC.

This clone has just a few counts. The rearrangement links TRBV30 to TRBJ1-1, with D unresolved. V was pared by 2 bases and J by 1 base, with 8 bases between. Germline CDR1 GTSNPN, CDR2 SVGIG (reference sequence). CDR3 length equals 13 residues. Here the CDR3 reads CAWSPQANTEAFF. CDR3 in DNA: TGTGCCTGGAGTCCTCAGGCGAACACTGAAGCTTTCTTT.

This clone turned up a few times. The chain has TRBV7-2 and TRBJ2-7, with 9 bases that match TRBD1. Trimming took 4 bases from V and 2 from J; bases not matched to a gene: 6. CDR1 is SGHTA, CDR2 FQGNSA, per germline. This CDR3 is built from 15 residues. The CDR3, as DNA: TGTGCCAGCAGCTCCGGACAGGGGCTAACCTACGAGCAGTACTTC. Amino acids: CASSSGQGLTYEQYF.

This clone has at least ten counts. The chain carries TRBV18 and TRBJ1-1; D gene unclear. Germline V gene sequence: CDR1 KGHSH, CDR2 LQKENI. The V end lost 3 bases, the J end lost 1 base, and 3 bases lay between the germline ends. This CDR3 comprises 12 residues. The CDR3 region has the DNA TGTGCCAGCTCACCCGGGAACACTGAAGCTTTCTTT. Its translation: CASSPGNTEAFF. The whole variable domain, filled in from reference TRBV18 and TRBJ1-1, reads NAGVMQNPRHLVRRRGQEARLRCSPMKGHSHVYWYRQLPEEGLKFMVYLQKENIIDESGMPKERFSAEFPKEGPSILRIQQVVRGDSAAYFCASSPGNTEAFFGQGTRLTVV.

This clone was detected a few times. The V and J genes are TRBV30 and TRBJ2-2; 7 bases fit TRBD1. The germline V gene encodes CDR1 GTSNPN and CDR2 SVGIG (reference sequence). Trimming took 2 bases from V and 0 from J; bases not matched to a gene: 3. The CDR3 loop spans 15 amino acids. The CDR3 protein is CAWSPGTANTGELFF. Written as DNA, the CDR3 is TGTGCCTGGAGTCCCGGGACAGCGAACACCGGGGAGCTGTTTTTT.

The chain uses TRBV5-1 and TRBJ2-7, with TRBD2 matching 11 bases. V dropped 0 bases and J dropped 6; count of bases not matched to a gene: 11. The CDR3 contains 17 residues. The germline gives CDR1 SGHRS, CDR2 YFSETQ. CDR3 loop: CASSLATGLAAASEQYF. In DNA, the CDR3 is TGCGCCAGCAGCTTGGCGACGGGACTAGCGGCGGCATCCGAGCAGTACTTC.

This clone has more than one count but fewer than ten. The chain combines TRBV9 with TRBJ2-1; TRBD2 matches 11 bases. V gave up 0 bases and J gave up 4 bases; unmatched junction bases: 9. This CDR3 region has 18 residues. The germline V gene encodes CDR1 SGDLS and CDR2 YYNGEE. This CDR3 reads CASSVGPSLAGGYNEQFF. The CDR3, as DNA: TGTGCCAGCAGCGTAGGCCCCTCGCTAGCGGGGGGTTACAATGAGCAGTTCTTC.

This rearrangement joins TRBV18 to TRBJ2-3; TRBD1 might be the D (5 bases). Germline V CDR1 and CDR2: KGHSH, LQKENI. The CDR3 sequence is 17 residues long. Trimming removed 0 bases at V and 2 bases at J, with 15 bases between. The CDR3 spells CASSPPVGAPSTDTQYF. CDR3 DNA sequence: TGTGCCAGCTCACCACCTGTAGGGGCCCCCTCCACAGATACGCAGTATTTT.

DNA for the CDR3: TGTGCTTTTAGTAAGTGGGGCGAAGCTTTCTTT. Its translation is CAFSKWGEAFF. V is TRBV30 and J is TRBJ1-1; D is perhaps TRBD1 (5 bases). The CDR3 runs to 11 residues. Germline values: CDR1 GTSNPN, CDR2 SVGIG (reference sequence). Based on the CDR3 plus reference TRBV30 and TRBJ1-1, the full variable domain is SQTIHQWPATLVQPVGSPLSLECTVEGTSNPNLYWYRQAAGRGLQLLFYSVGIGQISSEVPQNLSASRPQDRQFILSSKKLLLSDSGFYLCAFSKWGEAFFGQGTRLTVV.

The chain has TRBV19 and TRBJ2-1, with TRBD2 matching 12 bases. This CDR3 spans 15 amino acids. Germline values: CDR1 LNHDA, CDR2 SQIVND (reference sequence). Germline trimming cut 1 base from V and 10 bases from J; bases unmatched to any gene: 5. CDR3: CASSIGLAGAGEQFF. In DNA, the CDR3 is TGTGCCAGTAGTATAGGACTAGCGGGAGCAGGGGAGCAGTTCTTC.

The chain carries TRBV2 and TRBJ1-4; D remains ambiguous. Germline CDR1 SNHLY, CDR2 FYNNEI. V was cut by 7 bases and J by 1 base, with 10 bases left in between. This CDR3 is 14 amino acids long. Here the CDR3 DNA reads TGTGCCAGCAACTGGAGGTTAACTAATGAAAAACTGTTTTTT. Translating it yields CASNWRLTNEKLFF.

This clone has more than one count but fewer than ten. J is TRBJ2-3 and V is TRBV5-4; 10 bases map to TRBD2. After removal of 4 bases from V and 2 bases from J, the junction contained 7 bases not matched to a gene. This CDR3 spans 16 amino acids. Germline-derived CDR1 and CDR2 are SGHNT and YYREEE (reference sequence). The CDR3 reads CASSLGLAELTDTQYF. The CDR3 DNA reads TGTGCCAGCAGCCTCGGACTAGCGGAACTCACAGATACGCAGTATTTT.

The genes are TRBV5-8 and TRBJ2-2; 9 positions match TRBD2. This CDR3 is 15 amino acids long. Germline V lookup: CDR1 SGHTS, CDR2 YDEGEE. Trimming removed 2 bases from V and 4 bases from J; junction bases left unmatched: 3. The CDR3 bases are TGTGCCAGCAGCTTCAGCGGGGGGCGCACCGGGGAGCTGTTTTTT. Its translation is CASSFSGGRTGELFF.

The chain carries TRBV2 and TRBJ2-7, with 9 bases aligning to TRBD2. Trimming took 5 bases from V and 0 from J; bases not matched to a gene: 2. The CDR3 loop spans 14 amino acids. Germline CDR1 and CDR2: SNHLY and FYNNEI. The CDR3, as DNA: TGTGCCAGCAGTCTAGCGGGGAGCTCCTACGAGCAGTACTTC. It is translated as CASSLAGSSYEQYF.

The rearrangement links TRBV7-9 to TRBJ2-3; 7 bases match TRBD1. CDR3 size: 17 residues. V trimming: 7 bases; J trimming: 2 bases; junction bases outside the gene matches: 15. Looked up from germline, CDR1 is SEHNR and CDR2 is FQNEAQ (reference sequence). CDR3 region: CASTRLRDRGFTDTQYF. The CDR3 DNA is TGTGCCAGCACCCGTCTCCGGGACAGAGGCTTCACAGATACGCAGTATTTT.

Worth noting for this clone: In the same sample, other DNA sequences code for this CDR3. The chain is built from TRBV10-3 and TRBJ1-1; TRBD1 matches at 8 bases. CDR1 is ENHRY and CDR2 is SYGVKD in the germline V gene. The ends lost 2 bases at V and 1 base at J; junction bases unmatched: 0. This CDR3 has 14 residues. The CDR3 here is CAISEGQGNTEAFF. The DNA of the CDR3 is TGTGCCATCAGTGAGGGACAGGGGAACACTGAAGCTTTCTTT.

The chain joins TRBV6-5 to TRBJ1-2; possibly TRBD1 for D (6 bases). Between the trimmed V and J ends, which lost 0 bases and 4 bases, there was a span of 9 bases. From germline, CDR1 is MNHEY and CDR2 SVGAGI. The CDR3 length is 14 residues. CDR3 region: CASSYSGRGYGYTF. The CDR3 nucleotides read TGTGCCAGCAGTTACTCCGGCAGGGGCTATGGCTACACCTTC.

This clone was picked up a small number of times. The chain has TRBV6-1 and TRBJ2-7, with D perhaps TRBD1 (6 bases). Trimming removed 10 bases from V and 6 bases from J, with 19 bases in between. Germline-derived CDR1 and CDR2 are MNHNS and SASEGT. There are 13 residues in the CDR3. CDR3 protein: CATQGNLRVEQYF. CDR3 in DNA: TGTGCCACACAGGGTAACCTCCGGGTCGAGCAGTACTTC.

This clone was detected only a few times. The rearrangement joins TRBV5-6 to TRBJ1-2; 7 bases are shared with TRBD1. Germline V gives CDR1 SGHDT, CDR2 YYEEEE. Trimming cost V 0 bases and J 4 bases; bases outside gene matches: 3. The CDR3 is 14 residues long. In DNA, the CDR3 is TGTGCCAGCAGCTTGGACAGGGGTGGCTATGGCTACACCTTC. Amino acids: CASSLDRGGYGYTF. The entire variable domain, with the rest obtained from reference TRBV5-6 and TRBJ1-2, is as follows: DAGVTQSPTHLIKTRGQQVTLRCSPKSGHDTVSWYQQALGQGPQFIFQYYEEEERQRGNFPDRFSGHQFPNYSSELNVNALLLGDSALYLCASSLDRGGYGYTFGSGTRLTVV.

V is TRBV7-3 and J is TRBJ1-1, with 7 bases lining up with TRBD1. With 0 bases clipped from V and 8 bases from J, the junction kept 9 bases outside the gene matches. Germline V gives CDR1 SGHTA, CDR2 FQGTGA. The CDR3 contains 15 residues. Here the CDR3 reads CASSLTPRTGKEAFF. The CDR3, as DNA: TGTGCCAGCAGCTTAACTCCCCGGACAGGCAAGGAAGCTTTCTTT.

The gene calls are TRBV14 and TRBJ1-1, with 8 bases that match TRBD1. The length of the CDR3 is 15 residues. CDR1 and CDR2 (germline): SGHDN, FVKESK. The trim removed 2 bases at V and 0 bases at J, leaving 2 bases unmatched. For the CDR3, the DNA is TGTGCCAGCAGCCAACGGACAGGGTTGAACACTGAAGCTTTCTTT. This sequence encodes CASSQRTGLNTEAFF.

The rearrangement links TRBV5-8 to TRBJ1-6; possible D gene TRBD1, 5 bases. The CDR3 covers 14 residues. Germline lookup yields CDR1 SGHTS and CDR2 YDEGEE. V was pared by 1 base and J by 8 bases, with 10 bases between. The CDR3: CASSLLGADSPLHF. The CDR3 region has the DNA TGTGCCAGCAGCTTGCTAGGGGCGGATTCACCCCTCCACTTT.

This clone appeared a few times. The chain carries TRBV5-6 and TRBJ2-5; a weak D match, TRBD1 (6 bases). The CDR3 is 15 residues long. Germline-derived CDR1 and CDR2 are SGHDT and YYEEEE. V gave up 5 bases and J gave up 2 bases, with 16 bases separating them. CDR3 sequence reads: CASRLLTGRQETQYF. Written as DNA, the CDR3 is TGTGCCAGCAGGTTGCTCACAGGGAGACAAGAGACCCAGTACTTC.

The chain uses TRBV5-1 and TRBJ1-5; possible D gene TRBD1, 5 bases. V lost 0 bases and J lost 11, with 15 bases in between. Germline loops: CDR1 SGHRS, CDR2 YFSETQ. The CDR3 has 14 amino acids. The CDR3 DNA sequence: TGCGCCAGCAGCTTGGACGGGGGGAGGAGGGCCCAGCATTTT. Its protein is CASSLDGGRRAQHF.

The rearrangement joins TRBV5-1 to TRBJ2-1, with 11 bases lining up with TRBD2. Germline CDR1 is SGHRS and CDR2 is YFSETQ. Trimming took 5 bases from V and 5 from J; bases not matched to a gene: 6. CDR3 length equals 15 residues. The CDR3 DNA reads as TGCGCCAGCAGTTGGGGGACTAGCGGAGACAATGAGCAGTTCTTC. Translating it yields CASSWGTSGDNEQFF. The full variable domain, with the rest looked up from reference TRBV5-1 and TRBJ2-1, is KAGVTQTPRYLIKTRGQQVTLSCSPISGHRSVSWYQQTPGQGLQFLFEYFSETQRNKGNFPGRFSGRQFSNSRSEMNVSTLELGDSALYLCASSWGTSGDNEQFFGPGTRLTVL.

The V call is TRBV30, the J call TRBJ2-5; no clear D. Germline CDR1 and CDR2: GTSNPN and SVGIG (reference sequence). This CDR3 is built from 12 residues. The V gene lost 3 bases and the J gene lost 4 bases, with 9 bases spanning the gap. The CDR3 here is CAWRRHGETQYF. The CDR3 DNA sequence: TGTGCCTGGAGGCGTCACGGAGAGACCCAGTACTTC. Looking up the rest from reference TRBV30 and TRBJ2-5 gives the full variable domain: SQTIHQWPATLVQPVGSPLSLECTVEGTSNPNLYWYRQAAGRGLQLLFYSVGIGQISSEVPQNLSASRPQDRQFILSSKKLLLSDSGFYLCAWRRHGETQYFGPGTRLLVL.